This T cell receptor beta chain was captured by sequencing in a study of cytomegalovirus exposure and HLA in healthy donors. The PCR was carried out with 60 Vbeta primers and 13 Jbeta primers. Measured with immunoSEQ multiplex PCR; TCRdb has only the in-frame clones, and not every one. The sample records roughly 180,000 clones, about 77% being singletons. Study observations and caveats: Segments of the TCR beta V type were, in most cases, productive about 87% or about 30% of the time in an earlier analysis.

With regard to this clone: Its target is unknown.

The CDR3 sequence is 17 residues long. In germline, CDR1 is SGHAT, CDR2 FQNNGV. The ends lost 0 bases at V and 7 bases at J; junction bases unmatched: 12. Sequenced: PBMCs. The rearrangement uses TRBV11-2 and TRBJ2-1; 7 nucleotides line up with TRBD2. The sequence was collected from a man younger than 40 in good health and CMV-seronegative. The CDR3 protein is CASSLDRLTSVANEQFF. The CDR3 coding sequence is TGTGCCAGCAGCTTAGATCGTTTAACTAGCGTGGCGAATGAGCAGTTCTTC.